The T cell receptor (beta chain) described here comes from a study of long-term antiretroviral therapy in people with HIV (dated by TCRdb to between 2021 and 2023). With regard to the full study: The earliest samples were collected approximately a decade before the 2015 WHO recommendation for immediate ART, a period when ART was typically delayed until CD4 counts fell. Whether ART initiation and durable HIV suppression were associated with changes in peripheral blood TRB repertoire composition and diversity was tested in a retrospective serial study. A total of fewer than 200 cryopreserved PBMC samples were contributed to the cohort by 30 adults with confirmed HIV infection, with samples collected serially over a mean of approximately six years (range 1-12). Among the 30 or so participants with HIV, roughly eleven were female. No cross-contamination during QIAcube processing turned up in test extractions that ran a monoclonal T-cell line alongside 33 polyclonal samples. Broad study findings and their caveats: CDR3 length ranges in HIV repertoires were narrower than in controls, and network structure suggested an antigen-experienced repertoire with only a slight naive shift after ART. Because pre-ART samples had limited cell numbers, profiling was done on unsorted PBMC rather than on sorted CD4+ and CD8+ T cells. The samples span the years 2004 to 2017, and the ART regimens used at that time may not be as effective as current regimens. Expanded TRB clones identified before ART initiation dominated the repertoire across all time points, though the dominance fluctuated and decreased in many PLHIV after ART. No data were available on ART adherence, viral resistance or therapy changes, limiting inferences about post-ART repertoire changes. ART initiation was associated with a significant increase in TRB diversity, but diversity stayed significantly below transplant donor controls even after long-term ART. Since PBMC availability was limited, sequencing covered only the TCR beta chain, with no alpha chain pairing.

Worth noting for this clone: There is no known antigen for this receptor. Base-call qualities are not available, and no considerably larger clone is one nucleotide away.

Inclusion was restricted to participants for whom at least one PBMC sample before ART initiation and at least two post-ART samples were available. Treatment was received in the United States of America by all participants with HIV. Before DNA extraction, cryopreserved samples of 1-10 million PBMC were thawed and washed. At the time of the earliest PBMC sample for each participant with HIV, ages ranged from roughly 23 to 55 years. PBMC samples from each participant spanned 1-4 timepoints before ART initiation and 2-8 timepoints after ART initiation, with a median of 7 samples. Serial HIV viral load, CD4+ T-cell count, ART history and demographic data were obtained for every participant. Genomic DNA was extracted from unsorted PBMC with a Qiagen kit on a QIAcube, processed in batches of 12 samples. Sequencing of the TRB variable region was done with the immunoSEQ hsTCRB v3.0 assay at survey level resolution. A depth of about 40,000-50,000 T-cell genomes per sample was targeted for TRB sequencing. Pooled TRB libraries were sequenced on an Illumina MiSeq with a v3 150-cycle kit. In the source study's methods: Repertoire analysis was run in R within a reproducible Nextflow workflow that covered QC, data transformation and analysis. LymphoSeq2, an R package for AIRR-Seq data exploration, was used to implement custom analyses. Four samples yielding fewer than 5000 total TRB sequences were excluded, leaving over 150 analyzed HIV repertoires. Among the roughly 200 retained HIV repertoires, some 60 were collected before ART initiation and fewer than 150 were collected after ART initiation. Repertoires were downsampled to 5000 TRB nucleotide sequences, with summary statistics averaged over 100 downsampling iterations. Only TRB sequences with CDR3 regions of at least seven amino acids were retained for analysis. Diversity was assessed using a clonality score derived from Shannon entropy and using the Gini coefficient. In the repertoire networks, any two of the top 5000 CDR3 amino acid sequences were connected whenever the two sequences differed by an edit distance of one. GLIPH2 predicted antigen specificity groups and MHC restriction for TRB CDR3 amino acid sequences. CDR3 amino acid sequences were matched against VDJdb and McPAS-TCR to flag known CMV, EBV, HIV or tissue antigen associations. Pre-ART, post-ART and control groups were compared with Wilcoxon signed-rank tests and Holm-Bonferroni correction. TCRdb retrieved this table from immuneACCESS and kept in-frame rearrangements only. Not all clones are present; in checked studies, unresolved V genes account for under half, and no reason is known for the remainder. That table is the source of V, J and clone size, and D and trimming were worked out from the DNA. This sample has under 20,000 clones in its table, and 80% of those were observed once. About 10% of the sample is in the top ten clones.

The clonotype originates from a woman aged 40 to 49 with HIV. The sample consisted of unsorted PBMCs, taken 0.2 years after starting antiretroviral therapy.

The CDR3 loop reads CASSSPSAGPMNTEAFF. The nucleotide sequence is given as TGTGCCAGCAGCTCGCCGTCGGCAGGGCCTATGAACACTGAAGCTTTCTTT. The chain couples TRBV7-9 to TRBJ1-1; perhaps TRBD1 is the D gene, with 5 bases matching. The CDR3 holds 17 amino acids from the cysteine to the phenylalanine. Only the CDR3 portion is preserved as DNA: 51 bases, with reading frame beginning at the first base. The CDR1 and CDR2 encoded by the germline V gene (reference sequence) are SEHNR and FQNEAQ. The V and J ends are trimmed by 4 bases and 0 bases, leaving 18 bases between them.